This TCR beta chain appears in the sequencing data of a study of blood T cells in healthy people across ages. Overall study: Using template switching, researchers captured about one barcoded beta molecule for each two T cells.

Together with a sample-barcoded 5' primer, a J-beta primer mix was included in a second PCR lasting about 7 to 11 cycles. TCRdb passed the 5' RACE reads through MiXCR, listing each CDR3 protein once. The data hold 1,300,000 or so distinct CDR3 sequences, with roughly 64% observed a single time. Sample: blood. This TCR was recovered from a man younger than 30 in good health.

The CDR3 spells CAWSVGGSTDTQYF. CDR3 DNA: TGTGCCTGGAGTGTAGGGGGGAGCACAGATACGCAGTATTTT. The chain has TRBV30 and TRBJ2-3; tentatively, D is TRBD1 or TRBD2 (6 bases each). Looked up from germline, CDR1 is GTSNPN and CDR2 is SVGIG (reference sequence). With 0 bases removed from V and 0 bases from J, the gap between germline ends came to 7 bases. The CDR3 is 14 amino acids.